A selection of T cell receptor beta chains follows, all from one sample in a study of cytomegalovirus exposure and HLA in healthy donors. Profiling relied on immunoSEQ multiplex PCR, and the TCRdb table lists in-frame clones only, not all of them. This sample yields more than 150,000 clones, of which around four fifths are seen a single time; roughly 6.5% belongs to the top ten. The sample comprised PBMCs. The receptor source for this set is a man aged 18-30 years in good health and CMV-seropositive. Each CDR3 is given with its conserved first and last residue. Each record gives: CDR3 DNA, CDR3 protein, clone size, V gene, J gene, D gene. D genes are given only for firm matches. Rows may omit the clone size; those that give it use once, few, many or a size class.

CDR3nt: TGTGCCAGCAACTTTGGCAGGGGGTTGAACACTGAAGCTTTCTTT
CDR3aa: CASNFGRGLNTEAFF
abundance: .
v_gene: TRBV2
j_gene: TRBJ1-1
d_gene: TRBD1

CDR3nt: TGCGCCAGCAGGGGCAGGGGCGCCTACGAGCAGTACTTC
CDR3aa: CASRGRGAYEQYF
abundance: .
v_gene: TRBV5-1
j_gene: TRBJ2-7
d_gene: .

CDR3nt: TGTGCCAGCAGCTCAACAGACCTTAACTATGGCTACACCTTC
CDR3aa: CASSSTDLNYGYTF
abundance: .
v_gene: TRBV7-9
j_gene: TRBJ1-2
d_gene: .

CDR3nt: TGCGCCAGCAGTGAGTTGGGGTCTAGCGGGTCTCCCGGGGAGCAGTACTTC
CDR3aa: CASSELGSSGSPGEQYF
abundance: .
v_gene: TRBV10-1
j_gene: TRBJ2-7
d_gene: TRBD2

CDR3nt: TGTGCCAGTAGTCCTGGGACAGGGGGCGCGCGGGAGCAGTACTTC
CDR3aa: CASSPGTGGAREQYF
abundance: .
v_gene: TRBV19
j_gene: TRBJ2-7
d_gene: TRBD1

CDR3nt: TGCAGCGGTTATAGCGGGACCTACGAGCAGTACTTC
CDR3aa: CSGYSGTYEQYF
abundance: .
v_gene: TRBV29-1
j_gene: TRBJ2-7
d_gene: TRBD2

CDR3nt: TGTGCCAGCAGCGCCGCGGACAGTCGCTATGGCTACACCTTC
CDR3aa: CASSAADSRYGYTF
abundance: .
v_gene: TRBV9
j_gene: TRBJ1-2
d_gene: .

CDR3nt: TGTGCCAGCAGCTTACGGACAGGGGTAGAAGAGACCCAGTACTTC
CDR3aa: CASSLRTGVEETQYF
abundance: .
v_gene: TRBV7-9
j_gene: TRBJ2-5
d_gene: TRBD1

CDR3nt: TGTGCCAGCTCACCACGAGCGACAGCTGATCAGCCCCAGCATTTT
CDR3aa: CASSPRATADQPQHF
abundance: few
v_gene: TRBV18
j_gene: TRBJ1-5
d_gene: .

CDR3nt: TGTGCCAGCAGCGGAACCGGGACAGGGGACGAGCAGTACTTC
CDR3aa: CASSGTGTGDEQYF
abundance: .
v_gene: TRBV9
j_gene: TRBJ2-7
d_gene: TRBD1

CDR3nt: TGTGCCAGCAGCCAAGACCCTAGCGGGGGATCGTACTACGAGCAGTACTTC
CDR3aa: CASSQDPSGGSYYEQYF
abundance: .
v_gene: TRBV14
j_gene: TRBJ2-7
d_gene: TRBD2

CDR3nt: TGTGCCAGCAGCCCGAATAGAGCCGATACGCAGTATTTT
CDR3aa: CASSPNRADTQYF
abundance: .
v_gene: TRBV11-3
j_gene: TRBJ2-3
d_gene: .

CDR3nt: TGTGCCAGCAGCTACCGGGACAGGTCTCTCTCTGGGGCCAACGTCCTGACTTTC
CDR3aa: CASSYRDRSLSGANVLTF
abundance: .
v_gene: TRBV9
j_gene: TRBJ2-6
d_gene: TRBD1

CDR3nt: TGTGCCAGCAGTTACCGGCCAGGGGATGAGCAGTTCTTC
CDR3aa: CASSYRPGDEQFF
abundance: .
v_gene: TRBV6-5
j_gene: TRBJ2-1
d_gene: .

CDR3nt: TGTGCCTGGAGCGATAGCGGGAGTTGGAGCAAAAACATTCAGTACTTC
CDR3aa: CAWSDSGSWSKNIQYF
abundance: .
v_gene: TRBV30
j_gene: TRBJ2-4
d_gene: TRBD2

CDR3nt: TGTGCCAGCAACAACCTCCACCGGGGCACCGGGGAGCTGTTTTTT
CDR3aa: CASNNLHRGTGELFF
abundance: .
v_gene: TRBV6-1
j_gene: TRBJ2-2
d_gene: .

CDR3nt: TGTGCCAGTAGTGGGATCGACAGGGGGGATTATGGCTACACCTTC
CDR3aa: CASSGIDRGDYGYTF
abundance: .
v_gene: TRBV19
j_gene: TRBJ1-2
d_gene: TRBD1

CDR3nt: TGTGCCAGCACTACCCTAAATCAGCCCCAGCATTTT
CDR3aa: CASTTLNQPQHF
abundance: .
v_gene: TRBV28
j_gene: TRBJ1-5
d_gene: .